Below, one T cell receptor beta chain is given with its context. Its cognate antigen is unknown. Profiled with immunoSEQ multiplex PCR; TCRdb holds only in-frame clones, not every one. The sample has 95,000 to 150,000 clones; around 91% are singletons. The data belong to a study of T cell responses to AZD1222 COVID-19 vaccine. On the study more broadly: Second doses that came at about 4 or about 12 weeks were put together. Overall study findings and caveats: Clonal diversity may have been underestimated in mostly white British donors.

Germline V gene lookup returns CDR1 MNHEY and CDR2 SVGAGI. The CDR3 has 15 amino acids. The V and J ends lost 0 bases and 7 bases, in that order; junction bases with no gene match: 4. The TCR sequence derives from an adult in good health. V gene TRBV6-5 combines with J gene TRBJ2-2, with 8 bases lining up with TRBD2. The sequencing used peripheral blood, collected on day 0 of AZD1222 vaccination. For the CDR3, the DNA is TGTGCCAGCAGTTACTCTAGCGGGAAGGTCGGGGAGCTGTTTTTT. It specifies CASSYSSGKVGELFF.